Listed below are T cell receptor beta chains from one sample, sequenced in a study of CD8 T cells in Susac syndrome. Each CDR3 protein is one row after TCRdb ran MiXCR on the immunoSEQ multiplex PCR reads. The sample has about 140,000 distinct CDR3 sequences, 95% seen once. Sequencing was performed on CD8+ T cells from PBMCs. These receptors originate from a human donor with Susac syndrome. CDR3s include the opening cysteine and the closing phenylalanine or tryptophan. D genes are given only for firm matches. The size field is filled for only some rows; it gives once, few, many or a size class.

NA	NA	TRBJ2-1	TRBV14	TGTGCCAGCAGCCACCTCTCAGATGAGCAGTTCTTC	CASSHLSDEQFF
NA	NA	TRBJ1-1	TRBV9	TGTGCCAGCAGCCCCGGGGGTGGGGGCCGAGCTTTCTTT	CASSPGGGGRAFF
NA	NA	TRBJ2-7	TRBV28	TGTGCCAGCACCCCGAGGCGGGACGGGAACTACGAGCAGTACTTC	CASTPRRDGNYEQYF
TRBD1	NA	TRBJ2-5	TRBV12-3/TRBV12-4	TGTGCCAGCAGTTCACCGGACAGGGAGTTGGAGACCCAGTACTTC	CASSSPDRELETQYF
NA	NA	TRBJ2-2	TRBV30	TGTGCCTGGAACCCTGGAGTAGGAAACACCGGGGAGCTGTTTTTT	CAWNPGVGNTGELFF
NA	once	TRBJ2-7	TRBV12-3/TRBV12-4	TGTGCCAGCAGCCTTTCCCGGGACGAGCAGTACTTC	CASSLSRDEQYF
NA	NA	TRBJ2-1	TRBV27	TGTGCCAGCAGTTTGACGGGCGCGGCTCGGGAGCAGTTCTTC	CASSLTGAAREQFF
NA	once	TRBJ2-1	TRBV5-4	TGTGCCAGCAGCTTGGTTCAAGGGGCAATGTTGGAGCAGTTCTTC	CASSLVQGAMLEQFF
NA	NA	TRBJ1-4	TRBV13	TGTGCCAGCAGCCTGTCGGGACAAGGGAATGAAAAACTGTTTTTT	CASSLSGQGNEKLFF
TRBD1	NA	TRBJ2-7	TRBV28	TGTGCCAGCAAACAGCCGTGGGACAGGGTAACCCACGAGCAGTACTTC	CASKQPWDRVTHEQYF
NA	NA	TRBJ2-6	TRBV12-3/TRBV12-4	TGTGCCAGCAGGTATTGGCAGGGGAGCTCTGGGGCCAACGTCCTGACTTTC	CASRYWQGSSGANVLTF
NA	NA	TRBJ2-7	TRBV29-1	TGCAGCGCCGAAACCACTGGGACCTACGAGCAGTACTTC	CSAETTGTYEQYF
TRBD2	NA	TRBJ2-3	TRBV5-1	TGCGCCAGCAGCTTGGAGGCTAGCGGGAGTGCATGGACAGATACGCAGTATTTT	CASSLEASGSAWTDTQYF
TRBD1	NA	TRBJ2-3	TRBV9	TGTGCCAGCAGCGTAGGTCCAGGGGGCTTTAACACAGATACGCAGTATTTT	CASSVGPGGFNTDTQYF
NA	NA	TRBJ1-1	TRBV12-3/TRBV12-4	TGTGCCAGCAGTTTTGGCTCTGCCGCCACTGAAGCTTTCTTT	CASSFGSAATEAFF
TRBD1	NA	TRBJ2-7	TRBV29-1	TGCAGCGTGCAGACAGGGGACAGCTACGAGCAGTACTTC	CSVQTGDSYEQYF
NA	NA	TRBJ2-1	TRBV7-8	TGTGCCAGCAGCTTATTTCGTGGGACCTACAATGAGCAGTTCTTC	CASSLFRGTYNEQFF
NA	NA	TRBJ2-3	TRBV2	TGTGCCACCGACTTCACAGATACGCAGTATTTT	CATDFTDTQYF
NA	NA	TRBJ2-2	TRBV18	TGTGCCAGCTCACCAACCTCGAACACCGGGGAGCTGTTTTTT	CASSPTSNTGELFF
TRBD2	NA	TRBJ2-5	TRBV9	TGTGCCAGCAGCCCCCGAGGGACTAGCGGCGCCTTTCAAGAGACCCAGTACTTC	CASSPRGTSGAFQETQYF
NA	NA	TRBJ1-2	TRBV27	TGTGCCAGCAGTTTTTCAGGGTCTAATGGCTACACCTTC	CASSFSGSNGYTF
NA	NA	TRBJ1-1	TRBV9	TGTGCCAGCAGCACCACAGCGGGGCGGTTGGACACTGAAGCTTTCTTT	CASSTTAGRLDTEAFF
NA	once	TRBJ2-7	TRBV10-3	TGTGCCATCAGTGAGTCTGGCCCTTACGAGCAGTACTTC	CAISESGPYEQYF
TRBD2	NA	TRBJ2-3	TRBV4-1	TGCGCCAGCAGCCAGGACGGGGGACTAGGGGCTGCAGATACGCAGTATTTT	CASSQDGGLGAADTQYF
NA	NA	TRBJ2-7	TRBV25-1	TGTGCCAGCAGTGGGGTTGCATCCACCTACGAGCAGTACTTC	CASSGVASTYEQYF
NA	NA	TRBJ2-1	TRBV21-1	TGTGCCAGCAGCAAAGGAGTGGGACCCAATGAGCAGTTCTTC	CASSKGVGPNEQFF
TRBD1	NA	TRBJ1-1	TRBV9	TGTGCCAGCAGCCCAGGGGGGGGACAGGAAGCTTTCTTT	CASSPGGGQEAFF
NA	NA	TRBJ2-7	TRBV27	TGTGCCAGCATATCAGACGAGCAGTACTTC	CASISDEQYF
TRBD1	NA	TRBJ1-5	TRBV9	TGTGCCAGCAGCACCGGGACAGGGGATCAGCCCCAGCATTTT	CASSTGTGDQPQHF
NA	NA	TRBJ1-1	TRBV6-6	TGTGCCAGCAGTTACAGGGTCACTGAAGCTTTCTTT	CASSYRVTEAFF
NA	NA	TRBJ2-3	TRBV28	TGTGCCAGCAGTTTGTTTAGAGCTAACACAGATACGCAGTATTTT	CASSLFRANTDTQYF
NA	once	TRBJ2-3	TRBV5-1	TGCGCCAGCAGCCCCCGGGACTCCGTTTGGACAGATACGCAGTATTTT	CASSPRDSVWTDTQYF
NA	NA	TRBJ1-2	TRBV29-1	TGCAGCGTTGAAGGGGATGGCTACACCTTC	CSVEGDGYTF
TRBD2	NA	TRBJ2-7	TRBV29-1	TGCAGCGTTGTCAGGCTAGCGGGAAGCTACGAGCAGTACTTC	CSVVRLAGSYEQYF
NA	NA	TRBJ2-2	TRBV11-2	TGTGCCAGCAGATCTAGTCATCCTTTTAGCACCGGGGAGCTGTTTTTT	CASRSSHPFSTGELFF
TRBD1	NA	TRBJ2-7	TRBV19	TGTGCCAGTAGTATTGCTGTGACAGGGGAATTTTACTACGAGCAGTACTTC	CASSIAVTGEFYYEQYF
NA	NA	TRBJ1-2	TRBV12-3/TRBV12-4	TGTGCCAGCAGCCCGGGGGGGGCTGCTAACTATGGCTACACCTTC	CASSPGGAANYGYTF
NA	NA	TRBJ2-7	TRBV9	TGTGCCACAAGCGACCCCGAGCAGTACTTC	CATSDPEQYF
TRBD1	NA	TRBJ2-2	TRBV6-6	TGTGCCAGCAGTCCCCATGGGACAGGGCCCGGGGAGCTGTTTTTT	CASSPHGTGPGELFF
NA	NA	TRBJ1-1	TRBV10-2	TGCGCCAGCACACCGGCCAGGGACACTGAAGCTTTCTTT	CASTPARDTEAFF
NA	once	TRBJ2-5	TRBV3-1	TGTGCCAGCAGCCAAGGACAGGAAGAGACCCAGTACTTC	CASSQGQEETQYF
NA	NA	TRBJ1-5	TRBV28	TGTGCCAGCAGTTTGCGGCAGTACAATCAGCCCCAGCATTTT	CASSLRQYNQPQHF
NA	NA	TRBJ2-2	TRBV9	TGTGCCAGCAGCGGAGGCGGCGGGGAGCTGTTTTTT	CASSGGGGELFF
TRBD1	once	TRBJ1-1	TRBV13	TGTGCCAGCAGCTTGGGACAGGTGAACACTGAAGCTTTCTTT	CASSLGQVNTEAFF
TRBD1	NA	TRBJ2-1	TRBV15	TGTGCCACCAGCAGAGCTACCGGTACACTTACAGGGGAGAATGAGCAGTTCTTC	CATSRATGTLTGENEQFF
TRBD1	NA	TRBJ1-5	TRBV4-1	TGCGCCAGCAGCCAAGATGCAGGGGGCTACAATCAGCCCCAGCATTTT	CASSQDAGGYNQPQHF
TRBD2	NA	TRBJ2-3	TRBV20-1	TGCAGTGCTACCCGGACTAGCGGGTCCACAGATACGCAGTATTTT	CSATRTSGSTDTQYF
NA	NA	TRBJ1-5	TRBV27	TGTGCCAGCAGTTTAGAGGGCCGCCAGCCCCAGCATTTT	CASSLEGRQPQHF
TRBD1	NA	TRBJ2-2	TRBV5-1	TGCGCCAGCAGCGAAAGGACAGGGGGCGCTCCCGGGGAGCTGTTTTTT	CASSERTGGAPGELFF
TRBD1	NA	TRBJ2-1	TRBV29-1	TGCAGCGCCGTGAGTGAGACAGGGGCTTACAATGAGCAGTTCTTC	CSAVSETGAYNEQFF
TRBD2	NA	TRBJ2-1	TRBV6-2/TRBV6-3	TGTGCCAGCAGTTACAGCGGGAGTGCAAATGAGCAGTTCTTC	CASSYSGSANEQFF
TRBD2	NA	TRBJ2-5	TRBV30	TGTGCCTGGAGTGTACTAGCGGGACACCCTCCGGGCCAAGAGACCCAGTACTTC	CAWSVLAGHPPGQETQYF